A single sample gave rise to the 2 T cell receptor beta chains below, sequenced in a study of shared clonotypes between healthy human individuals. This table comes from immunoSEQ multiplex PCR, and its TCRdb copy is limited to in-frame clones, with some not included. The table lists roughly 500,000 clones, 90% to 96% of them singletons. The specimen was naive CD4+ T cells sorted from blood. As to subset: CD45RA+ positively selected. The receptors were gathered from a woman in her 30s in good health.

The chain carries TRBV18 and TRBJ2-5; 9 bases are shared with TRBD2. J was trimmed by 2 bases and V by 3 bases; bases with no gene match: 4. Germline V gives CDR1 KGHSH, CDR2 LQKENI. This CDR3 has 15 amino acids. The CDR3 protein is CASSPFLAGQETQYF. CDR3 DNA: TGTGCCAGCTCACCCTTCCTAGCGGGGCAAGAGACCCAGTACTTC.

V and J are TRBV5-1 and TRBJ2-7, with 7 bases that match TRBD1. Germline V lookup: CDR1 SGHRS, CDR2 YFSETQ. The J segment lost 4 bases and the V segment lost 3 bases, leaving 10 bases of the junction unmatched. The CDR3 is 15 residues long. This CDR3 reads CASSSSPGQIYEQYF. CDR3 sequence (DNA): TGCGCCAGCAGCTCGTCCCCGGGACAGATATACGAGCAGTACTTC.